This T cell receptor beta chain was observed in a study of T cell responses to AZD1222 COVID-19 vaccine. Whole-study results and caveats: An increase in Spike-specific TCR breadth and depth was observed after two AZD1222 doses.

The sample holds one count of this clone. The antigen remains unidentified. Germline CDR1 reads GTSNPN; CDR2 reads SVGIG (reference sequence). Trimming removed 3 bases from V and 4 bases from J, with 25 bases in between. CDR3 size: 17 residues. Some clones are missing from TCRdb's copy, which holds only in-frame ones; the method was immunoSEQ multiplex PCR. The repertoire holds roughly 91,000 clones, with about 92% as singletons. The chain is built from TRBV30 and TRBJ2-7, with TRBD1 as a possible D gene (6 bases). This receptor was identified in an adult in good health. The starting material was peripheral blood, obtained on day 0 of AZD1222 vaccination. The CDR3 region has the DNA TGTGCCTGGAGCCCCCTTCGAGTCTACTCAGGGGAGTACGAGCAGTACTTC. This encodes CAWSPLRVYSGEYEQYF.